The T cell receptor (beta chain) described here comes from a study of blood T cell repertoires in COVID-19. Overall study: Spain, Italy and the United States supplied samples that represented acute and convalescent COVID-19. PBMCs, B-cell-depleted T cells, or T cells were the source of the cDNA or gDNA that made up the material.

CDR1 and CDR2 (germline): SGHNT, YYREEE (reference sequence). The CDR3 runs 14 residues. Trimming pared 2 bases from V and 1 base from J, leaving 10 bases between. As originally analysed: Counts of nucleated cells, estimated from reference gene primer amplification, were obtained. TCRdb's table, derived via immunoSEQ multiplex PCR, lists solely in-frame clones and lacks some. V and J calls plus clone size are reproduced from that table; the DNA served to infer D and trimming. This table has hundreds of thousands of clones, almost 90% appearing once. The clonotype originates from a man older than 75 with acute or convalescent COVID-19. The sample taken for sequencing was peripheral blood. This chain uses TRBV5-4 with TRBJ2-7, with D tentatively TRBD2 (6 bases). The CDR3 is CASSFPGGSYEQYF. The CDR3 DNA is TGTGCCAGCAGCTTTCCCGGAGGGTCCTACGAGCAGTACTTC.